These T cell receptor beta chains were read from a single sample in a study of post-analysis software for immune sequencing data. TCRdb fed the PCR reads into MiXCR, producing one record per CDR3 protein. The top ten hold roughly 4.4% of the sample, which has roughly 800,000 distinct CDR3 sequences, about 43% seen once. The sample comprised blood. The receptors derive from a girl aged 5-17 years with multiple sclerosis. Both conserved end residues are trimmed from each CDR3. The D gene is left open where the match is weak.

TRBV20-1,.,SASPPYNEQF
TRBV29-1,.,SVEGGLGLAETQY
TRBV7-9,.,ASSSTQGSNEKLF
TRBV28,.,ASSLFPGGANVLT
TRBV4-1,.,ASSQEEGVNTGELF
TRBV2,.,ASRKGLSNNEQF
TRBV29-1,.,SVAVMAGVVKLF
TRBV10-3,.,AISGGDTGGLRVGYT
TRBV13,.,ASSLGKQGWPEAF
TRBV7-2,.,ASSLQSTGTYNEQF
TRBV5-6,TRBD2,ASSPSGRAWDEQY
TRBV14,TRBD2,ASSQVPRLAGVKSSYNEQF
TRBV9,.,ASTPSYFSYNEQF
TRBV5-6,.,ASSPWDGDNQPQH
TRBV7-8,TRBD2,ASSLGGAGADTQY
TRBV12-3/TRBV12-4,.,ASSQAHRAIYEQY
TRBV4-3,TRBD1,ASSQGSGGSSPLH
TRBV20-1,TRBD2,SARDGASGHNEQY
TRBV5-1,.,ASSVGEGLSSYNEQF